The 25 T cell receptor beta chains reported below all come from one sample, sequenced in a study of T-cell reconstitution after alpha-beta-depleted transplantation in children. The library targeted TCRbeta and was prepared with unique molecular identifiers. TCRdb analysed the PCR reads with MiXCR anew, one entry per CDR3 protein. Found here are about 440,000 distinct CDR3 sequences, approximately 41% of them singletons; the top ten hold around a quarter. The material was PBMCs, obtained before TCRalphabeta/CD19-depleted stem cell transplant. These receptors originate from a girl between 2 and 10 years old with aplastic anemia, due to receive a stem cell transplant.

The sample holds a few counts of this clonotype. The rearrangement joins TRBV7-9 to TRBJ1-3, with D perhaps TRBD1 (6 bases). Trimming shortened V by 5 bases and J by 1 base, and 12 bases separated the two germline ends. The germline gives CDR1 SEHNR, CDR2 FQNEAQ (reference sequence). The CDR3 covers 15 residues. As DNA, the CDR3 is TGTGCCAGCAGCGAGGGGGATGAGTCTGGAAACACCATATATTTT. It is translated as CASSEGDESGNTIYF.

This clonotype was observed a few times. This chain links TRBV11-2 with TRBJ1-1; 9 bases are a match to TRBD1. V lost 5 bases to trimming and J lost 1 base; unmatched junction nucleotides: 5. Germline-derived CDR1 and CDR2 are SGHAT and FQNNGV. The CDR3 is 15 amino acids. The CDR3 DNA sequence: TGTGCCAGCAGCAAAAACAGGGGGCGGAACACTGAAGCTTTCTTT. It is translated as CASSKNRGRNTEAFF.

This clonotype was observed at least ten times. The chain has TRBV5-1 and TRBJ2-1; no definite D call. The V gene lost 2 bases and the J gene lost 5 bases, with 8 bases spanning the gap. Germline V CDR1 and CDR2: SGHRS, YFSETQ. The CDR3 extends over 13 amino acids. The CDR3 DNA is TGCGCCAGCAGCTTTCTGGGAAACAATGAGCAGTTCTTC. Protein sequence: CASSFLGNNEQFF.

The chain links TRBV4-1 to TRBJ2-2; TRBD2 agrees at 8 bases. The CDR3 is 19 residues long. Per the germline V gene, CDR1 is MGHRA and CDR2 is YSYEKL. Losses at the gene ends were 2 bases for V and 3 bases for J; bases not matched to a gene: 14. CDR3 bases: TGCGCCAGCAGCCAACCATTCTCCTTCGGGGGGGGAGACACCGGGGAGCTGTTTTTT. Residues: CASSQPFSFGGGDTGELFF.

This clonotype has more than one count but fewer than ten. The V gene is TRBV14, the J gene TRBJ1-2, with unresolved D. Trimming pared 0 bases from V and 9 bases from J, leaving 23 bases between. Germline CDR1 is SGHDN and CDR2 is FVKESK. This CDR3 has 17 amino acids. CDR3 in amino acids: CASSQDSAGIQTGSYTF. CDR3 DNA sequence: TGTGCCAGCAGCCAAGATTCGGCGGGGATCCAGACGGGGAGCTACACCTTC. Using reference TRBV14 and TRBJ1-2 for the parts outside the CDR3, the full variable domain is EAGVTQFPSHSVIEKGQTVTLRCDPISGHDNLYWYRRVMGKEIKFLLHFVKESKQDESGMPNNRFLAERTGGTYSTLKVQPAELEDSGVYFCASSQDSAGIQTGSYTFGSGTRLTVV.

This clonotype was seen a few times. This chain connects TRBV7-9 to TRBJ2-5, with 9 bases lining up with TRBD2. The CDR3 totals 15 residues. With 4 bases clipped from V and 1 base from J, the junction kept 4 bases outside the gene matches. Germline V lookup: CDR1 SEHNR, CDR2 FQNEAQ (reference sequence). CDR3 sequence: CASSSGTSLQETQYF. The DNA for the CDR3 is TGTGCCAGCAGCTCCGGGACTAGCCTCCAAGAGACCCAGTACTTC.

This clonotype appeared many times. The V call is TRBV7-9, the J call TRBJ2-7; 9 bases agree with TRBD1. The CDR3 covers 16 residues. V shed 5 bases, J shed 2 bases, and the junction held 10 bases outside the gene matches. Germline CDR1 and CDR2: SEHNR and FQNEAQ (reference sequence). The CDR3 spells CASSGMYRGLPYEQYF. The CDR3 DNA is TGTGCCAGCAGCGGGATGTACAGGGGGCTTCCCTACGAGCAGTACTTC.

The chain employs TRBV20-1 and TRBJ2-7; 9 bases line up with TRBD1. Trimming removed 6 bases from V and 4 bases from J; junction bases left unmatched: 7. The CDR3 is made up of 13 amino acids. Germline loops: CDR1 DFQATT, CDR2 SNEGSKA (reference sequence). DNA for the CDR3: TGCAGTGCCGTCCGGGACAGGGAGTACGAGCAGTACTTC. Its protein is CSAVRDREYEQYF.

This chain uses TRBV28 with TRBJ1-2; D gene unclear. V lost 3 bases to trimming and J lost 12 bases, with 14 bases between them. This CDR3 region has 12 residues. Germline loops: CDR1 MDHEN, CDR2 SYDVKM. The CDR3 DNA reads as TGTGCCAGCAGTTTTTCCCCCCCCGGGGACACCTTC. This translates into CASSFSPPGDTF.

The rearrangement uses TRBV5-1 and TRBJ2-3; TRBD2 is a possible D gene (5 bases). This CDR3 is built from 16 residues. Per germline, CDR1 SGHRS and CDR2 YFSETQ. V was clipped by 0 bases and J by 7 bases, with 18 bases between them. The CDR3 sequence is CASSLDITGVTNTQYF. The CDR3 DNA follows: TGCGCCAGCAGCTTGGACATCACCGGGGTAACAAATACGCAGTATTTT. Variable domain in full (rest from reference TRBV5-1 and TRBJ2-3): KAGVTQTPRYLIKTRGQQVTLSCSPISGHRSVSWYQQTPGQGLQFLFEYFSETQRNKGNFPGRFSGRQFSNSRSEMNVSTLELGDSALYLCASSLDITGVTNTQYFGPGTRLTVL.

This clonotype occurred a few times. This chain joins TRBV20-1 and TRBJ2-7; D might be TRBD1 or TRBD2, each matching 6 bases. V was shortened by 0 bases and J by 3 bases, with 18 bases between the two germline ends. The CDR3 extends over 16 amino acids. Germline CDR1 reads DFQATT; CDR2 reads SNEGSKA (reference sequence). The CDR3 DNA is TGCAGTGCTAGAGACGGCGAGGGGGGATCCCTCTACGAGCAGTACTTC. Translated: CSARDGEGGSLYEQYF.

This clonotype was detected a few times. This chain uses TRBV5-1 with TRBJ2-5; a weak D match, TRBD1 (6 bases). V was shortened by 4 bases and J by 5 bases, with 33 bases between the two germline ends. The CDR3 runs 20 residues. Germline V gene data show CDR1 as SGHRS and CDR2 as YFSETQ. The CDR3, as DNA: TGCGCCAGCAGCCGCATTCAAGCACACGACCTCCTAAGGCAGGGGGAGACCCAGTACTTC. This codes for CASSRIQAHDLLRQGETQYF. Complete variable domain (other parts from reference TRBV5-1 and TRBJ2-5): KAGVTQTPRYLIKTRGQQVTLSCSPISGHRSVSWYQQTPGQGLQFLFEYFSETQRNKGNFPGRFSGRQFSNSRSEMNVSTLELGDSALYLCASSRIQAHDLLRQGETQYFGPGTRLLVL.

This clonotype has ten or more counts. The chain recombines TRBV5-1 with TRBJ1-2, with D unclear. Trimming cost V 1 base and J 8 bases, with 12 bases left between them. Germline CDR1 and CDR2: SGHRS and YFSETQ. The CDR3 contains 13 residues. The CDR3 nucleotides are TGCGCCAGCAGCTTGAGCGGGGTGTGGGGCTACACCTTC. Its protein product is CASSLSGVWGYTF.

The CDR3, as DNA: TGCAGTGCTCAGAACAGGGGGCGGTACCGGGAGACCCAGTACTTC. Translating it yields CSAQNRGRYRETQYF. The chain carries TRBV20-1 and TRBJ2-5, with 9 bases that match TRBD1. The length of the CDR3 is 15 residues. Looked up from germline, CDR1 is DFQATT and CDR2 is SNEGSKA (reference sequence). The V and J ends lost 5 bases and 5 bases, in that order; junction bases with no gene match: 12.

This clonotype was counted many times. The chain couples TRBV4-2 to TRBJ2-1, with TRBD2 matching 12 bases. After removal of 1 base from V and 8 bases from J, the junction contained 0 bases not matched to a gene. CDR1 is LGHNA, CDR2 YNFKEQ, per germline. The CDR3 is made up of 14 amino acids. The CDR3 loop is CASSQGLAGDEQFF. CDR3 bases: TGTGCCAGCAGCCAAGGACTAGCGGGAGATGAGCAGTTCTTC.

In its sample, this clonotype was seen many times. The V call is TRBV20-1, the J call TRBJ2-1; 9 positions agree with TRBD1. The CDR3 totals 15 residues. Germline V lookup: CDR1 DFQATT, CDR2 SNEGSKA (reference sequence). Germline trimming cut 5 bases from V and 0 bases from J; bases unmatched to any gene: 5. The chain's CDR3 is CSAGGTGSSYNEQFF. CDR3 nucleotides: TGCAGTGCTGGTGGGACAGGGAGCTCCTACAATGAGCAGTTCTTC.

As DNA, the CDR3 is TGTGCCAGCAGCTCCTTAAGGAGACAGGGGTTAGAGTTCTTC. Translated, it gives CASSSLRRQGLEFF. The chain couples TRBV7-6 to TRBJ2-1, with 8 bases that match TRBD1. Losses at the gene ends were 4 bases for V and 14 bases for J; bases not matched to a gene: 13. The CDR3 is 14 amino acids. Looked up from germline, CDR1 is SGHVS and CDR2 is FNYEAQ.

In this sample, this clonotype turned up many times. The chain recombines TRBV7-9 with TRBJ1-1; TRBD1 matches at 10 bases. The CDR3 has 14 residues. With 5 bases clipped from V and 7 bases from J, the junction kept 7 bases outside the gene matches. Germline V lookup: CDR1 SEHNR, CDR2 FQNEAQ (reference sequence). CDR3 nucleotide sequence: TGTGCCAGCAGCCCACCGGGACAGGGGTTTGAAGCTTTCTTT. It encodes CASSPPGQGFEAFF.

This clonotype appeared a single time. This rearrangement joins TRBV20-1 to TRBJ2-1, with D perhaps assigned TRBD1 or TRBD2 (5 bases each). The CDR3 is made up of 13 amino acids. Trimming cost V 6 bases and J 5 bases, with 14 bases left between them. Germline-derived CDR1 and CDR2 are DFQATT and SNEGSKA (reference sequence). CDR3 in amino acids: CSALGLGDNEQFF. CDR3 in DNA: TGCAGTGCCCTCGGGTTGGGGGACAATGAGCAGTTCTTC.

This chain uses TRBV11-2 with TRBJ2-1, with 10 bases lining up with TRBD1. The ends lost 6 bases at V and 6 bases at J; junction bases unmatched: 5. Germline V gives CDR1 SGHAT, CDR2 FQNNGV. The CDR3 has 14 residues. The CDR3 region has the DNA TGTGCCAGCAGTCTGGGACAGGGGTTCAATGAGCAGTTCTTC. Translated: CASSLGQGFNEQFF.

The V and J genes are TRBV12-3 or TRBV12-4 and TRBJ2-6, with no clear D. The CDR3 is 15 residues long. The V end lost 6 bases, the J end lost 2 bases, and 11 bases lay between the germline ends. The CDR3 here is CASRTYRAGANVLTF. CDR3 bases: TGTGCCAGCAGGACCTACAGAGCTGGGGCCAACGTCCTGACTTTC.

CDR3 sequence: CASSIVLGTPYEQYF. The CDR3 DNA follows: TGTGCCAGTAGTATAGTACTGGGGACCCCCTACGAGCAGTACTTC. This rearrangement joins TRBV19 to TRBJ2-7; D might be TRBD1 or TRBD2, each matching 5 bases. This CDR3 is built from 15 residues. Deletions cut 1 base from V and 2 bases from J, with 12 bases between. CDR1 is LNHDA, CDR2 SQIVND, per germline (reference sequence).

Comments on this clonotype: A much larger clone differs from this one at a single base, so this may be a read error. The V and J genes are TRBV3-1 and TRBJ2-7; D is unclear. Germline V CDR1 and CDR2: LGHDT, YNNKEL (reference sequence). CDR3 length: 12 residues. V lost 9 bases and J 0 bases, leaving 9 bases between the germline ends. The CDR3 coding sequence is TGTGCCAGAAGGGCCAGCTCCTACGAGCAGTACTTC. Translating gives CARRASSYEQYF.

DNA of the CDR3: TGCAGTGCAACAGAGGGGAGGGCAGGCGGAGAGACCCAGTACTTC. Encoded protein: CSATEGRAGGETQYF. The chain couples TRBV20-1 to TRBJ2-5; 7 positions agree with TRBD2. Germline lookup yields CDR1 DFQATT and CDR2 SNEGSKA (reference sequence). J gave up 4 bases and V 6 bases, and 14 bases lay outside the gene matches. The CDR3 sequence is 15 residues long.

This rearrangement joins TRBV6-1 to TRBJ1-2, with TRBD1 matching over 11 bases. With V trimmed by 6 bases and J by 7 bases, 7 bases remained unmatched. This CDR3 has 14 amino acids. Germline V gene sequence: CDR1 MNHNS, CDR2 SASEGT. The CDR3 here is CASSAGTGGLGYTF. CDR3 nucleotides: TGTGCCAGCAGCGCCGGGACAGGGGGACTTGGCTACACCTTC.